This T cell receptor beta chain was obtained from a study of patients and donors after allogeneic stem cell transplantation. This CDR3 contains 11 residues. Germline V gene sequence: CDR1 SQVTM, CDR2 ANQGSEA. V lost 6 bases to trimming and J lost 8 bases, with 13 bases between them. From the RT-PCR reads, TCRdb called clonotypes with MiXCR, one entry per CDR3 protein. The sample has about 90,000 distinct CDR3 sequences; about 48% are singletons. The rearrangement uses TRBV29-1 and TRBJ1-1, with D uncertain. Sequencing used blood, either unsorted or a sorted T cell fraction (not recorded which). The TCR originated in a human donor who was either an allogeneic HSCT recipient or a stem cell or donor lymphocyte infusion donor (not recorded which). It is not recorded whose cells these are; they may come from a transplant donor. The DNA for the CDR3 is TGCAGCGTCCGGAAAGGGATGGAAGCTTTCTTT. Protein: CSVRKGMEAFF.